Each of the 13 T cell receptor beta chains below was sequenced from the same sample in a study of T cells in Graves' hyperthyroidism and ophthalmopathy. Amplified regions were TCR beta CDR3 sequences from RNA transcripts. The HTBI primer set served for first-round RT-PCR of the TCR CDR3. TCRdb re-analysed the multiplex PCR reads in MiXCR, keeping a single row per CDR3 protein. The table lists about 350,000 distinct CDR3 sequences, approximately 15% of them singletons, with around 23% in the top ten. Sequences were obtained from blood. The receptors were sampled from a woman aged 25 to 45 with Graves' hyperthyroidism.

CDR3 protein: CSARADVGEQYF. The CDR3 DNA reads TGCAGTGCTAGAGCGGACGTAGGAGAGCAGTACTTC. This chain joins TRBV20-1 and TRBJ2-7; D is unresolved. V lost 1 base to trimming and J lost 7 bases, with 11 bases between them. The CDR3 contains 12 residues. Germline CDR1 is DFQATT and CDR2 is SNEGSKA (reference sequence).

Concerning this clonotype itself: A much larger clone differs from this one at a single base, so this may be a read error. V is TRBV11-1 and J is TRBJ2-2; TRBD2 aligns across 9 bases. Germline values: CDR1 SGHAT, CDR2 FQDESV (reference sequence). The CDR3 loop spans 17 amino acids. CDR3: CVSSRGQTSGSTGELFF. The CDR3 nucleotides read TGTGTCAGCAGCCGGGGACAGACTAGCGGAAGCACCGGGGAGCTGTTTTTT.

In its sample, this clonotype was seen a few times. A much larger clonotype is one base distant, so this may be a read error. The V gene is TRBV7-3, the J gene TRBJ2-2; tentatively, D is TRBD2 (6 bases). Germline assignment: CDR1 SGHTA and CDR2 FQGTGA. CDR3 length: 13 amino acids. The V and J ends lost 5 bases and 6 bases respectively, with 10 bases between them. Here the CDR3 DNA reads TGTGCCAGCAGCCCCCCGGGGGCCGGGGAGCTGTTTTTT. This sequence encodes CASSPPGAGELFF. The full variable domain, in which reference TRBV7-3 and TRBJ2-2 provide the parts outside the CDR3, is GAGVSQTPSNKVTEKGKYVELRCDPISGHTALYWYRQSLGQGPEFLIYFQGTGAADDSGLPNDRFFAVRPEGSVSTLKIQRTERGDSAVYLCASSPPGAGELFFGEGSRLTVL.

This clonotype appeared many times. The chain couples TRBV6-8 to TRBJ2-7, with no clear D. The V gene's germline CDR1 is MNHGY and CDR2 SAAAGT. This CDR3 is built from 10 residues. Trimming shortened V by 3 bases and J by 7 bases, and 4 bases separated the two germline ends. The CDR3: CASSYPEQYF. The DNA of the CDR3 is TGTGCCAGCAGTTATCCGGAGCAGTACTTC.

This clonotype was seen only a few times. The chain employs TRBV12-3 or TRBV12-4 and TRBJ2-3; D ambiguous. The V and J ends lost 3 bases and 5 bases respectively, with 12 bases between them. The CDR3 consists of 14 residues. In DNA, the CDR3 is TGTGCCAGCAGTTTCTCGCGCTTACTAGATACGCAGTATTTT. Translated: CASSFSRLLDTQYF.

This clonotype was detected many times. The genes are TRBV3-1 and TRBJ2-1; TRBD2 is a possible D gene (6 bases). Germline values: CDR1 LGHDT, CDR2 YNNKEL (reference sequence). The V end lost 3 bases, the J end lost 6 bases, and 15 bases lay between the germline ends. There are 15 residues in the CDR3. The CDR3 DNA follows: TGTGCCAGCAGCCAGAGTGCGACTAGTATCAATGAGCAGTTCTTC. It encodes CASSQSATSINEQFF.

This clonotype was picked up a small number of times. The chain employs TRBV7-9 and TRBJ2-2; D may be TRBD2 (6 bases). Trimming removed 5 bases at V and 2 bases at J, with 15 bases between. CDR3 length: 16 residues. CDR1 SEHNR and CDR2 FQNEAQ come from the germline V gene (reference sequence). The DNA of the CDR3 is TGTGCCAGCAGCGGAATGGGACTTATAAACACCGGGGAGCTGTTTTTT. Amino acid sequence: CASSGMGLINTGELFF.

This clonotype came up many times. The rearrangement uses TRBV7-2 and TRBJ2-7; maybe TRBD2 (6 bases). Trimming left V 7 bases short and J 3 bases short, with 19 bases between. The length of the CDR3 is 15 residues. Germline CDR1 SGHTA, CDR2 FQGNSA. CDR3 loop: CASTPSPRRDYEQYF. The DNA of the CDR3 is TGTGCCAGCACCCCCTCTCCGCGGCGGGACTACGAGCAGTACTTC.

This chain connects TRBV10-2 to TRBJ2-3; 7 bases match TRBD2. This CDR3 has 14 residues. Germline-derived CDR1 and CDR2 are WSHSY and SAAADI. V shed 11 bases and J 0 bases; nucleotides not matched to a gene: 8. The DNA for the CDR3 is TGCGCCTGCCTTAGCGGGTTTAGCACAGATACGCAGTATTTT. This gives the protein CACLSGFSTDTQYF.

This clonotype was seen repeatedly, ten times or more. The V and J genes are TRBV15 and TRBJ1-4; 7 bases map to TRBD1. Germline V lookup: CDR1 LNHNV, CDR2 YYDKDF (reference sequence). The CDR3 has 15 amino acids. Trimming cost V 5 bases and J 7 bases; bases outside gene matches: 10. This chain's CDR3 is CATSAVTGDSEKLFF. CDR3 coding DNA: TGTGCCACCAGCGCTGTCACAGGGGACAGTGAAAAACTGTTTTTT.

This clonotype showed up just a few times. The J gene is TRBJ2-1, the V gene TRBV29-1; 11 bases line up with TRBD2. Germline V gene lookup returns CDR1 SQVTM and CDR2 ANQGSEA. The CDR3 spans 13 residues. The ends lost 7 bases at V and 1 base at J; junction bases unmatched: 0. The CDR3 spells CSASGRSYNEQFF. The CDR3 nucleotides are TGCAGCGCTAGCGGGAGGTCCTACAATGAGCAGTTCTTC.

J is TRBJ1-6 and V is TRBV12-3 or TRBV12-4, with D possibly matching TRBD1 (6 bases). Between the trimmed V and J ends, which lost 3 bases and 7 bases, there was a span of 13 bases. The CDR3 totals 15 residues. The CDR3 here is CASSFGGAENSPLHF. CDR3 DNA sequence: TGTGCCAGCAGTTTCGGGGGGGCGGAGAATTCACCCCTCCACTTT.

This clonotype was found a few times. Written as DNA, the CDR3 is TGTGCCAGCAGCCAAGGTCCAGCGGGAGTTGGAGGAGAGACCCAGTACTTC. This codes for CASSQGPAGVGGETQYF. The chain combines TRBV14 with TRBJ2-5; 8 bases fit TRBD2. The CDR3 loop spans 17 amino acids. The J segment lost 4 bases and the V segment lost 1 base, leaving 11 bases of the junction unmatched. Germline CDR1 is SGHDN and CDR2 is FVKESK.